This T cell receptor (beta chain) is drawn from a study of shared clonotypes between healthy human individuals. The overall study: CD4 naive and CD4 memory each took three plates per donor, while CD8 naive took two and CD8 memory one.

When replicate PCRs were run on sorted subsets, they used 200 to 250 ng DNA, about 30,000 T cell genomes. Sequencing was performed with immunoSEQ multiplex PCR; in TCRdb, only in-frame clones are kept and a portion is missing. In the table there are about 79,000 clones, 62% of which are singletons. CD8 memory merged CD45RO+ with CCR7-negative CD45RA+ TemRA cells. Overall study results and limits: With few donors, the genetic and exposure-history diversity represented was limited.

Concerning this clone itself: No antigen is known for it.

Germline loops: CDR1 GTSNPN, CDR2 SVGIG (reference sequence). V gave up 4 bases and J gave up 2 bases, with 15 bases separating them. The CDR3 loop spans 14 amino acids. The receptor was derived from a man aged 25-40 years in good health. This chain joins TRBV30 and TRBJ2-7; D uncertain. Sequenced: memory CD8+ T cells sorted from blood. Specified subset: CD45RO+ cells pooled with CCR7-negative TemRA cells. CDR3 coding DNA: TGTGCCTGGACCCCCCACCCCGGGCCCTACGAGCAGTACTTC. This gives the protein CAWTPHPGPYEQYF.